These 20 T cell receptor beta chains were all obtained from the same sample, sequenced in a study of technical replicates of blood from a handful of donors (dated by TCRdb to about 2017). The library came from the immunoSEQ multiplex PCR assay. Not all clones reach the TCRdb copy of this immuneACCESS table, which keeps in-frame sequences only. Checked studies attribute under half of the gap to unresolved V genes and leave the rest unexplained. This sample is represented by 60,000 to 75,000 clones; under 98% of them were singletons. The ten largest clones add up to approximately 0.26% of the sample. The sequenced sample was T cells isolated from PBMCs. The receptors come from a human donor in good health.

The chain is built from TRBV7-3 and TRBJ1-5; D uncertain. V shed 5 bases and J shed 0 bases, with 11 bases lying between them. There are 15 residues in the CDR3. From germline, CDR1 is SGHTA and CDR2 FQGTGA. The CDR3 protein is CASSLIHNSNQPQHF. CDR3 nucleotides: TGTGCCAGCAGCCTAATACATAATAGCAATCAGCCCCAGCATTTT.

This chain joins TRBV18 and TRBJ2-5; D remains unclear. The CDR3 sequence is 14 residues long. Germline CDR1 reads KGHSH; CDR2 reads LQKENI. V lost 0 bases and J 1 base, leaving 6 bases between the germline ends. CDR3 in amino acids: CASSPPNSQETQYF. Written as DNA, the CDR3 is TGTGCCAGCTCACCACCCAACAGCCAAGAGACCCAGTACTTC. The full variable domain, its missing parts supplied by reference TRBV18 and TRBJ2-5, is NAGVMQNPRHLVRRRGQEARLRCSPMKGHSHVYWYRQLPEEGLKFMVYLQKENIIDESGMPKERFSAEFPKEGPSILRIQQVVRGDSAAYFCASSPPNSQETQYFGPGTRLLVL.

This clone was observed once. The chain has TRBV10-2 and TRBJ2-1, with 8 bases matching TRBD2. This CDR3 comprises 16 residues. Germline V gene sequence: CDR1 WSHSY, CDR2 SAAADI. V shed 2 bases, J shed 4 bases, and the junction held 7 bases outside the gene matches. The CDR3 region is CASSEGTGGLYNEQFF. The CDR3 DNA sequence: TGCGCCAGCAGTGAGGGCACGGGAGGGCTATACAATGAGCAGTTCTTC.

The genes are TRBV11-3 and TRBJ2-2; 10 nucleotides align to TRBD1. The germline V gene has CDR1 SGHNT and CDR2 YENEEA. With 0 bases clipped from V and 4 bases from J, the junction kept 8 bases outside the gene matches. This CDR3 contains 18 residues. CDR3 sequence: CASSLDGLGDRGTGELFF. CDR3 bases: TGTGCCAGCAGCTTAGATGGTCTAGGGGACAGGGGCACCGGGGAGCTGTTTTTT.

The J gene is TRBJ2-7, the V gene TRBV28; a possible D gene is TRBD2 (5 bases). V was trimmed by 6 bases and J by 0 bases, leaving 15 bases between them. Germline CDR1 reads MDHEN; CDR2 reads SYDVKM. The CDR3 is 15 amino acids. The chain's CDR3 is CASSLPGTSSYEQYF. The CDR3 bases are TGTGCCAGCAGCCTGCCGGGCACTAGCTCCTACGAGCAGTACTTC.

V gene TRBV10-1 combines with J gene TRBJ1-1; D gene ambiguous. Looked up from germline, CDR1 is WNHNN and CDR2 is SYGVQD (reference sequence). The V and J ends lost 3 bases and 1 base respectively, with 3 bases between them. The CDR3 contains 12 residues. The CDR3 sequence is CASSDKNTEAFF. As DNA, the CDR3 is TGCGCCAGCAGTGATAAGAACACTGAAGCTTTCTTT.

The chain employs TRBV5-1 and TRBJ2-1; 7 nucleotides match TRBD1. V shed 0 bases, J shed 7 bases, and the junction held 16 bases outside the gene matches. The CDR3 consists of 18 residues. Germline V lookup: CDR1 SGHRS, CDR2 YFSETQ. The CDR3 DNA reads as TGCGCCAGCAGCTTGGACAGGGGAACGTGGAAGTTAGAAAATGAGCAGTTCTTC. Protein: CASSLDRGTWKLENEQFF.

The genes are TRBV25-1 and TRBJ2-7; D is possibly TRBD2 (5 bases). The V end was cut by 2 bases, the J end by 6 bases, with 17 bases between. Germline assignment: CDR1 MGHDK and CDR2 SYGVNS. The CDR3 loop spans 15 amino acids. The CDR3 spells CASSEPTAGGSEQYF. The CDR3 DNA reads TGTGCCAGCAGTGAACCTACAGCCGGTGGGAGCGAGCAGTACTTC.

This chain connects TRBV7-3 to TRBJ1-1; maybe TRBD1 (5 bases). Per germline, CDR1 SGHTA and CDR2 FQGTGA. Trimming took 2 bases from V and 1 from J, leaving 8 bases between them. CDR3 length equals 14 residues. The CDR3 DNA follows: TGTGCCAGCAGCTTAGGGGCAGGGAACACTGAAGCTTTCTTT. Encoded protein: CASSLGAGNTEAFF.

The rearrangement joins TRBV4-3 to TRBJ2-1; possibly TRBD2 for D (8 bases). The length of the CDR3 is 15 residues. The V end was cut by 0 bases, the J end by 7 bases, with 13 bases between. CDR1 is LGHNA and CDR2 is YSLEER in the germline V gene. The CDR3 DNA follows: TGCGCCAGCAGCCAAGATCGGGAGGGGGCGAATGAGCAGTTCTTC. This encodes CASSQDREGANEQFF.

V usage is TRBV6-5 and J usage is TRBJ1-1; D ambiguous. The CDR3 has 12 residues. The V gene lost 10 bases and the J gene lost 1 base, with 10 bases spanning the gap. Germline V CDR1 and CDR2: MNHEY, SVGAGI. For the CDR3, the DNA is TGTGCCATCCGGGGATCGAACACTGAAGCTTTCTTT. As protein: CAIRGSNTEAFF.

This clone was recorded once. This chain uses TRBV19 with TRBJ2-3, with TRBD1 matching over 7 bases. In germline, CDR1 is LNHDA, CDR2 SQIVND (reference sequence). The CDR3 runs to 16 residues. With 5 bases clipped from V and 5 bases from J, the junction kept 13 bases outside the gene matches. The CDR3 spells CASSFTDRDRRDTQYF. CDR3 sequence (DNA): TGTGCCAGTAGTTTTACTGACAGGGATCGGAGAGATACGCAGTATTTT.

The chain is built from TRBV4-1 and TRBJ2-1; TRBD2 matches at 12 bases. This CDR3 has 18 residues. Germline loops: CDR1 MGHRA, CDR2 YSYEKL. V gave up 4 bases and J gave up 0 bases; unmatched junction bases: 7. The CDR3 DNA is TGCGCCAGCAGCCCCCGGACTAGCGGGGCCAGCTCCTACAATGAGCAGTTCTTC. Protein product: CASSPRTSGASSYNEQFF.

The gene calls are TRBV19 and TRBJ2-2; 10 nucleotides align to TRBD2. CDR3 length equals 15 residues. With 9 bases clipped from V and 5 bases from J, the junction kept 9 bases outside the gene matches. In germline, CDR1 is LNHDA, CDR2 SQIVND (reference sequence). CDR3: CASRTSGIYTGELFF. The CDR3 nucleotides read TGTGCCAGCAGAACTAGCGGGATTTATACCGGGGAGCTGTTTTTT.

The chain employs TRBV11-3 and TRBJ2-1; 9 bases match TRBD2. The CDR3 extends over 17 amino acids. Germline V gives CDR1 SGHNT, CDR2 YENEEA. Trimming took 5 bases from V and 9 from J; bases not matched to a gene: 17. This chain's CDR3 is CASSAVRGGRAVSEQFF. CDR3 nucleotides: TGTGCCAGCAGCGCCGTACGCGGCGGGAGGGCCGTGAGTGAGCAGTTCTTC.

The table lists this clone with a count of one. V usage is TRBV11-2 and J usage is TRBJ2-7, with D possibly TRBD1 on 6 matching bases. The CDR3 has 14 residues. The germline V and J ends were trimmed by 4 bases and 2 bases, with 12 bases remaining between them. CDR1 and CDR2 (germline): SGHAT, FQNNGV. The CDR3 coding sequence is TGTGCCAGCAGCTATGGCGACAGGACCTACGAGCAGTACTTC. Translation: CASSYGDRTYEQYF.

The V and J genes are TRBV5-6 and TRBJ1-2; D call uncertain. V lost 0 bases to trimming and J lost 0 bases, with 6 bases between them. Looked up from germline, CDR1 is SGHDT and CDR2 is YYEEEE. CDR3 length: 14 amino acids. This CDR3 is CASSLVTANYGYTF. CDR3 sequence (DNA): TGTGCCAGCAGCTTGGTCACAGCTAACTATGGCTACACCTTC.

This clone was seen once. This chain joins TRBV7-9 and TRBJ2-2, with 8 positions matching TRBD1. Trimming removed 4 bases from V and 0 bases from J; junction bases left unmatched: 7. The CDR3 is 17 amino acids. Germline V CDR1 and CDR2: SEHNR, FQNEAQ (reference sequence). CDR3 residues: CASSSGQVPANTGELFF. For the CDR3, the DNA is TGTGCCAGCAGCTCGGGACAGGTTCCCGCGAACACCGGGGAGCTGTTTTTT.

The chain links TRBV19 to TRBJ2-2, with 14 bases that match TRBD2. The length of the CDR3 is 20 residues. The germline V gene has CDR1 LNHDA and CDR2 SQIVND (reference sequence). With V trimmed by 0 bases and J by 6 bases, 12 bases remained unmatched. The DNA of the CDR3 is TGTGCCAGTAGTATAGATATGGGACTAGCGGGAGTAGTTGTCGCCGGGGAGCTGTTTTTT. Amino acids: CASSIDMGLAGVVVAGELFF.

The V gene is TRBV7-2, the J gene TRBJ1-1; D is unresolved. The CDR3 extends over 16 amino acids. Per the germline V gene, CDR1 is SGHTA and CDR2 is FQGNSA. V lost 3 bases to trimming and J lost 0 bases, with 14 bases between them. The CDR3 protein is CASSFPGSPMNTEAFF. CDR3 sequence (DNA): TGTGCCAGCAGCTTTCCCGGGTCCCCCATGAACACTGAAGCTTTCTTT.